This T cell receptor beta chain was recorded in a study of cytomegalovirus exposure and HLA in healthy donors. 60 Vbeta and 13 Jbeta primers were used in PCR. Method: immunoSEQ multiplex PCR; TCRdb's copy keeps in-frame clones and lacks some. The sample has approximately 150,000 clones; approximately 71% are singletons. The receptor's source is a woman between 18 and 30 years old in good health and CMV-seropositive. Sequencing was done on a sample of PBMCs.

Here the CDR3 reads CATTGCVLYEQYF. The DNA of the CDR3 is TGTGCCACCACAGGGTGCGTGCTCTACGAGCAGTACTTC. The chain joins TRBV6-4 to TRBJ2-7; D is perhaps TRBD1 (6 bases). This CDR3 spans 13 amino acids. The germline CDR1 and CDR2 sequences are MRHNA and SNTAGT. Trimming took 10 bases from V and 3 from J, leaving 16 bases between them.